This passage covers 12 T cell receptor beta chains from one sample sequenced in a study of response to subunit inactivated influenza vaccine. TCRdb re-analysed the RT-PCR reads in MiXCR, keeping a single row per CDR3 protein. This table has about 170,000 distinct CDR3 sequences, 10% to 15% appearing once. In addition, the sample was reused for a study of T cells expressing NK-cell markers. Per that paper: With UMIs, 5'RACE template switching was used to make TCR beta cDNA.

Specimen: CD8+ T cells sorted from PBMCs, collected about 13 days after vaccination. These receptors were obtained from a man between 45 and 60 years old who received an inactivated influenza vaccine.

This clonotype has a handful of counts. The chain uses TRBV7-9 and TRBJ2-3; 7 bases fit TRBD2. Germline CDR1 is SEHNR and CDR2 is FQNEAQ (reference sequence). V shed 1 base and J 5 bases; nucleotides not matched to a gene: 9. The CDR3 runs 16 residues. The CDR3 DNA is TGTGCCAGCAGCTTAGTTAGCGGGCGGAGTCGAGATACGCAGTATTTT. Its protein is CASSLVSGRSRDTQYF. Together with reference TRBV7-9 and TRBJ2-3, the CDR3 gives the full variable domain: DTGVSQNPRHKITKRGQNVTFRCDPISEHNRLYWYRQTLGQGPEFLTYFQNEAQLEKSRLLSDRFSAERPKGSFSTLEIQRTEQGDSAMYLCASSLVSGRSRDTQYFGPGTRLTVL.

The chain recombines TRBV19 with TRBJ1-1, with D perhaps TRBD1 (6 bases). Germline CDR1 and CDR2: LNHDA and SQIVND (reference sequence). The V end was cut by 6 bases, the J end by 4 bases, with 9 bases between. This CDR3 spans 12 amino acids. CDR3 bases: TGTGCCAGTAGGGAGACAGGCACTGAAGCTTTCTTT. It yields the protein CASRETGTEAFF.

CDR3 region: CATSPRGGSYNEQFF. CDR3 DNA: TGTGCCACCAGCCCCCGGGGAGGTAGTTACAATGAGCAGTTCTTC. The chain combines TRBV15 with TRBJ2-1; possibly TRBD2 for D (6 bases). Germline CDR1 reads LNHNV; CDR2 reads YYDKDF (reference sequence). The CDR3 is 15 residues long. V gave up 5 bases and J gave up 4 bases, with 15 bases separating them. The full variable domain, rest sourced from reference TRBV15 and TRBJ2-1, is DAMVIQNPRYQVTQFGKPVTLSCSQTLNHNVMYWYQQKSSQAPKLLFHYYDKDFNNEADTPDNFQSRRPNTSFCFLDIRSPGLGDTAMYLCATSPRGGSYNEQFFGPGTRLTVL.

Ten or more counts support this clonotype. This chain joins TRBV29-1 and TRBJ2-7, with TRBD1 identical over 10 bases. In germline, CDR1 is SQVTM, CDR2 ANQGSEA. Germline trimming cut 6 bases from V and 2 bases from J; bases unmatched to any gene: 4. The CDR3 has 13 amino acids. CDR3 sequence: CSVRTGGAYEQYF. The CDR3, as DNA: TGCAGCGTCCGGACAGGGGGGGCCTACGAGCAGTACTTC.

The rearrangement links TRBV12-3 or TRBV12-4 to TRBJ1-5; D gene ambiguous. Trimming pared 6 bases from V and 7 bases from J, leaving 16 bases between. This CDR3 has 14 amino acids. This CDR3 reads CASSPTAAGQPQHF. The CDR3 bases are TGTGCCAGCAGCCCCACAGCGGCGGGCCAGCCCCAGCATTTT.

This clonotype was counted only a few times. The chain carries TRBV20-1 and TRBJ1-1, with D tentatively TRBD1 (5 bases). The CDR3 runs 14 residues. V lost 0 bases and J 3 bases, leaving 11 bases between the germline ends. The germline gives CDR1 DFQATT, CDR2 SNEGSKA (reference sequence). CDR3 sequence: CSARDDGRDTEAFF. CDR3 DNA: TGCAGTGCTAGAGATGATGGCAGGGACACTGAAGCTTTCTTT.

This clonotype showed up just a few times. The chain joins TRBV11-2 to TRBJ2-5; 14 bases are shared with TRBD2. Unmatched junction bases numbered 8, after V lost 6 bases and J lost 5 bases. Germline V lookup: CDR1 SGHAT, CDR2 FQNNGV. The CDR3 spans 16 residues. CDR3 sequence reads: CASSLQTSGGAETQYF. The CDR3 nucleotides are TGTGCCAGCAGTTTACAGACTAGCGGGGGGGCGGAGACCCAGTACTTC.

This clonotype came up a few times. CDR3 region: CSVEGAPPEAFF. In DNA form, the CDR3 reads TGCAGCGTTGAAGGGGCCCCCCCTGAAGCTTTCTTT. This chain uses TRBV29-1 with TRBJ1-1; no reliable D call. The ends were cut back, 1 base at V and 6 bases at J, with 9 bases in the middle. The CDR3 length is 12 residues. CDR1 and CDR2 from the germline V gene are SQVTM and ANQGSEA. The full variable domain, in which reference TRBV29-1 and TRBJ1-1 provide the parts outside the CDR3, is SAVISQKPSRDICQRGTSLTIQCQVDSQVTMMFWYRQQPGQSLTLIATANQGSEATYESGFVIDKFPISRPNLTFSTLTVSNMSPEDSSIYLCSVEGAPPEAFFGQGTRLTVV.

A few counts support this clonotype. V is TRBV13 and J is TRBJ2-2, with a possible D match to TRBD1 (5 bases). V dropped 5 bases and J dropped 7 bases, with 14 bases sitting between them. This CDR3 is built from 14 residues. The germline V gene has CDR1 PRHDT and CDR2 FYEKMQ (reference sequence). DNA for the CDR3: TGTGCCAGCAGCAAGGACCGCACAGGCGGGGAGCTGTTTTTT. Translating gives CASSKDRTGGELFF.

This clonotype was seen only a few times. This sequence joins TRBV6-2 or TRBV6-3 and TRBJ2-3; D is ambiguous. The CDR3 runs 14 residues. Germline loops: CDR1 MNHEY, CDR2 SVGEGT. The V and J ends lost 0 bases and 6 bases respectively, with 10 bases between them. The CDR3 region has the DNA TGTGCCAGCAGTTACTCGTTGGTACTGGATACGCAGTATTTT. This translates into CASSYSLVLDTQYF.

This clonotype was counted a few times. This chain links TRBV24-1 with TRBJ2-3, with D perhaps being TRBD1 or TRBD2 (6 bases each). The ends were cut back, 4 bases at V and 6 bases at J, with 13 bases in the middle. Germline CDR1 and CDR2: KGHDR and SFDVKD. The CDR3 runs 14 residues. The chain's CDR3 is CATSDGGHPDTQYF. The DNA for the CDR3 is TGTGCCACCAGTGACGGGGGACATCCGGATACGCAGTATTTT.

This clonotype was detected only a few times. The chain employs TRBV7-2 and TRBJ2-3, with D unclear. Germline loops: CDR1 SGHTA, CDR2 FQGNSA. Trimming shortened V by 2 bases and J by 2 bases, and 8 bases separated the two germline ends. The CDR3 is 14 residues long. The CDR3 DNA sequence: TGTGCCAGCAGCTTATTATGGACCACAGATACGCAGTATTTT. Translating gives CASSLLWTTDTQYF. Full variable domain (rest looked up from reference TRBV7-2 and TRBJ2-3): GAGVSQSPSNKVTEKGKDVELRCDPISGHTALYWYRQSLGQGLEFLIYFQGNSAPDKSGLPSDRFSAERTGGSVSTLTIQRTQQEDSAVYLCASSLLWTTDTQYFGPGTRLTVL.